This TCR beta chain was profiled in a study of blood T cell repertoires in COVID-19. Clinical history as reported by participants underpinned cohort assignment. Germline values: CDR1 SGHTA, CDR2 FQGNSA. V lost 5 bases and J lost 6, with 15 bases in between. This CDR3 is built from 14 residues. Here immunoSEQ multiplex PCR was the method, and the copy in TCRdb shows in-frame clones only, minus some. The table records a few hundred thousand clones, approximately 85% of them present only once. Sequences were obtained from PBMCs or T cells enriched from blood (not recorded which). The chain couples TRBV7-2 to TRBJ2-3, with a tentative D call TRBD2 (7 bases). The sequence was collected from a woman in her 50s who had been exposed to COVID-19. As DNA, the CDR3 is TGTGCCAGCAGCCCTCTCGGGGGGCCCGATACGCAGTATTTT. Translation gives CASSPLGGPDTQYF.